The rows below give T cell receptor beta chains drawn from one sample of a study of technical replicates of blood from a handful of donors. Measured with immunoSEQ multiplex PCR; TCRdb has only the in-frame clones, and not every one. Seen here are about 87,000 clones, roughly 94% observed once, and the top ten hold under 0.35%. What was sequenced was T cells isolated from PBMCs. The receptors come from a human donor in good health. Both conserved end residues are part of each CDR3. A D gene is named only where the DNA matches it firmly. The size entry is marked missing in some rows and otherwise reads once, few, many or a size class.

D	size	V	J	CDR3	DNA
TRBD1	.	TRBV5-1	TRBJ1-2	CASSLPGQGALGYTF	TGCGCCAGCAGCTTGCCGGGACAGGGTGCTTTAGGCTACACCTTC
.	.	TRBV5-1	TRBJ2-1	CASSLESGGNNEQFF	TGCGCCAGCAGCTTGGAGTCAGGGGGGAACAATGAGCAGTTCTTC
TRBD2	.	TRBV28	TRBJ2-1	CASLAGYNEQFF	TGTGCCTCCCTAGCGGGATACAATGAGCAGTTCTTC
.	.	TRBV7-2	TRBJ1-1	CASSWTGGLTEAFF	TGTGCCAGCAGCTGGACGGGGGGATTGACTGAAGCTTTCTTT
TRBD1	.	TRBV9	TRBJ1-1	CASSPGTGAEAFF	TGTGCCAGCAGCCCGGGAACAGGGGCTGAAGCTTTCTTT
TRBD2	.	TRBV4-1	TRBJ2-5	CASSHRLAGMETQYF	TGCGCCAGCAGCCACCGACTAGCGGGAATGGAGACCCAGTACTTC
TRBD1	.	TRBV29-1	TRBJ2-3	CSVDPQGAGDTQYF	TGCAGCGTAGACCCACAGGGGGCAGGAGATACGCAGTATTTT
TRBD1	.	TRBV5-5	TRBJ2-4	CASSQDRVGAKNIQYF	TGTGCCAGCAGCCAAGACAGGGTTGGGGCCAAAAACATTCAGTACTTC
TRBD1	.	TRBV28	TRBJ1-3	CASSLEGQGAGNTIYF	TGTGCCAGCAGTTTAGAGGGACAGGGGGCTGGAAACACCATATATTTT
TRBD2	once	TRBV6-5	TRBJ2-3	CASSYGSSGITDTQYF	TGTGCCAGCAGTTACGGATCTAGCGGGATCACAGATACGCAGTATTTT
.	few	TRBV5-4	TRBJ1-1	CASSYNGGTEAFF	TGTGCCAGCAGCTATAATGGAGGAACTGAAGCTTTCTTT
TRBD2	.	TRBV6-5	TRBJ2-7	CASSFSGTTLSYEQYF	TGTGCCAGCAGTTTCTCCGGGACTACTCTCTCCTACGAGCAGTACTTC
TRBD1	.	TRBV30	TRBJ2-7	CAWSWTGAYEQYF	TGTGCCTGGAGTTGGACAGGGGCCTACGAGCAGTACTTC
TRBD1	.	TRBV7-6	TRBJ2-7	CASSLAFGQGAYEQYF	TGTGCCAGCAGCTTAGCTTTTGGACAGGGGGCCTACGAGCAGTACTTC